This T cell receptor (beta chain) was found in a study of response to subunit inactivated influenza vaccine. This clonotype was counted only a few times. With 2 bases clipped from V and 5 bases from J, the junction kept 10 bases outside the gene matches. Per the germline V gene, CDR1 is SGHRS and CDR2 is YFSETQ. This CDR3 has 17 residues. Each CDR3 protein gets one entry after TCRdb re-called the RT-PCR reads with MiXCR. Among approximately 250,000 distinct CDR3 sequences listed, about 12% were seen once. This chain connects TRBV5-1 to TRBJ2-3; 11 nucleotides match TRBD2. The origin of this receptor is a middle-aged man who received an inactivated influenza vaccine. The sample in question was non-naive T cells sorted from PBMCs, obtained about 14 days before vaccination. The CDR3 sequence is CASSFGNSGGAGDTQYF. DNA for the CDR3: TGCGCCAGCAGCTTTGGGAATAGCGGGGGGGCCGGAGATACGCAGTATTTT.